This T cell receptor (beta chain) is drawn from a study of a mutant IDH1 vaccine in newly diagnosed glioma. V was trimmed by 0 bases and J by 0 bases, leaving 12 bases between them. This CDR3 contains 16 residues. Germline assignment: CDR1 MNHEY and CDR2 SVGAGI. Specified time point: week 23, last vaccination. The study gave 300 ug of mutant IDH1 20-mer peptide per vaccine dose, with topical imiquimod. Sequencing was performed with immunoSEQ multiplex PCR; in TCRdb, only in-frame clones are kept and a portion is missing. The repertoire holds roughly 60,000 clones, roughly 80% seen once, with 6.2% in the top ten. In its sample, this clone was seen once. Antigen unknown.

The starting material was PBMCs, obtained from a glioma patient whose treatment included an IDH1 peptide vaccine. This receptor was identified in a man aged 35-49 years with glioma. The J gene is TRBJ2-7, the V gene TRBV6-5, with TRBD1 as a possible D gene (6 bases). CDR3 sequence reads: CASSYSRTDPSYEQYF. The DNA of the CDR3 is TGTGCCAGCAGTTACTCCAGGACAGACCCCTCCTACGAGCAGTACTTC.